This T cell receptor (beta chain) was profiled in a study of cytomegalovirus exposure and HLA in healthy donors listed by TCRdb under 2017. Regarding the complete study: In an earlier analysis of several hundred of the donors, 250 to 350 Gb of sequence data and 90 million to 120 million unique TCR beta sequences from about 179 million T cells were reported. Roughly 300 gigabases of sequencing data and around 85 million unique TCR sequences made up an early release that covered around 640 HLA-typed donors. The genetic ancestry cluster associated with self-reported Caucasian donors included around 76% of the roughly 380 genotyped donors. The study was designed to test whether signatures of past pathogen exposure could be identified by cataloging public T cell receptors. The study profiled the T cell repertoires of hundreds of subjects by immunosequencing and related them to cytomegalovirus serostatus. A separate validation cohort of roughly 110 different subjects was used in addition to the approximately 640-subject first cohort. High-throughput TCR immunosequencing, statistical association of individual TCRs with disease status, and machine learning were combined to predict cytomegalovirus infection status. A later analysis re-analyzed previously published TCR beta repertoires from about 730 donors and added high-resolution HLA genotyping to study TCR occurrence patterns. In the later analysis, no new phenotypic data were used to find candidate immune exposures; instead, reliance was placed on TCR beta sequences and their occurrence across donors. In an earlier analysis of a few hundred of the donors, high-throughput TCR beta sequencing was used to judge whether each TCR beta V gene segment behaved as functional or pseudogenic. Donor age, sex, ethnicity and CMV serostatus were collected together with the repertoire data. A later genetic analysis used genome-wide SNP genotypes for about three fifths of the roughly 700 donors, treating that subset as a discovery cohort. All discovery cohort repertoires had been generated on a single sequencing platform. Both class I and class II loci were covered by HLA typing, at four-digit resolution. The number of typed donors differed by locus: about 629-630 for A, B, C, DRB1 and DQB1; 522 for DQA1; some 610 for DPA1; and about 450 for DPB1. Five DR-DQ haplotypes were handled as single units for association and clustering because linkage in the cohort was strong. Among roughly 370 genotyped donors of the cohort, an average of 235,054 unique TCR beta nucleotide sequences were sequenced per donor, about a sixth of them non-productive. General conclusions and limits of the study: A cluster of highly shared sequence variants was judged likely to be a technical artifact of the sequencing pipeline. A later analysis reported that several top co-occurrence clusters appeared linked to parvovirus B19, influenza, CMV and Epstein-Barr virus. V-gene and J-gene trimming of TCR beta chains was associated with a missense DCLRE1C variant in a later genetic analysis, and the association was replicated in an independent cohort. A few of the identified cytomegalovirus-associated TCR beta chains were confirmed in vitro to be specific for cytomegalovirus antigens. For the cohort, immune exposure information was limited to CMV serostatus. A further reported finding was that TCR beta sequences accurately predicted the HLA-A and HLA-B alleles for most subjects in the first cohort. According to a later analysis, most CMV-associated TCR beta chains appeared to be HLA-restricted, and the HLA associations seemed to be driven largely by CMV exposure. Only TCR beta chains were sequenced in this cohort, and the absence of alpha or paired-chain data limited detectable features. A later analysis found that HLA-associated TCR beta chains were more clonally expanded and had lower generation probabilities than equally common non-associated chains. Most TCR sequences were observed very rarely across donors, whereas some public TCRs were present in many individuals. The presence/absence analyses assumed that sequencing depth was roughly uniform across donors, and that assumption may not be true. In a later genetic analysis, fewer N-insertions in productive TCRs were reported among donors in an Asian-associated ancestry cluster than the roughly 700-donor mean. The authors suggested that the approach could potentially be extended to other disease states and immunological phenotypes. In an earlier analysis of more than 450 of the donors, most TCR beta V segments were observed in productive rearrangements about 87% or about 30% of the time, broadly matching IMGT annotations. Assigning TCR associations to individual alleles was difficult when HLA alleles, especially DR and DQ, strongly co-occurred. The study listed 150 to 200 TCR beta chains as associated with cytomegalovirus. Because counts were too low, more than 15 rarely observed V segments, including chromosome 9 orphons, were left out of the earlier analysis of roughly 600 of the donors. Correlated functional status among segregating V segments might be attributable to linkage disequilibrium, but an unknown experimental factor could not be ruled out. Specific HLA alleles were associated with roughly 16,000 TCR beta sequences at a false discovery rate of 0.05 in a later analysis. Because HLA typing was missing for some donors at each locus, association tests included only the typed subset. The classifier was reported to diagnose cytomegalovirus status with high specificity and sensitivity in both the original and validation cohorts. A later analysis found that TCR association rates varied across HLA loci, with DRB1 alleles showing the most associated TCRs and HLA-C alleles the fewest.

Library method: the immunoSEQ multiplex PCR assay. A mixture of 60 forward primers for TCR Vbeta segments and 13 reverse primers for TCR Jbeta segments was used in the multiplex PCR. The CDR3 region of rearranged TCR beta genes was amplified from genomic DNA with a multiplex PCR assay. Amplified TCR beta libraries were sequenced as 87-base-pair reads on the Illumina HiSeq System. In the paper's pipeline: A later analysis tallied 80 million to 95 million unique TCR beta chains across the 666 repertoires, and around 9.9 million of those chains were shared by two or more donors. To remove PCR and sequencing errors, raw reads were error-corrected and collapsed into unique sequences using a nearest-neighbor algorithm that merged closely related sequences. V, D and J gene segments were assigned by aligning CDR3 sequences to IMGT reference sequences. For a sequence to be retained, a match of at least six nucleotides to both a V gene segment and a J gene segment was required. A rearrangement was called productive if the CDR3 had no stop codons and remained in frame with V and J, and every other rearrangement was called non-productive. CDR3 was defined by IMGT convention, running from the second conserved V-encoded cysteine to the conserved J-encoded phenylalanine. Sequences without an unambiguous match to a single V gene segment were excluded from the earlier analysis of a few hundred of the donors. An earlier analysis of a few hundred of the donors called V segments functional above 56.7% productive rearrangements and segregating when the between-donor standard deviation exceeded 5%. A statistical classification framework was developed to diagnose cytomegalovirus status using the catalog of TCR beta chain sequences. V and J gene assignment, in a later analysis, came from comparing TCR nucleotide sequences with IMGT/GENE-DB human TR gene sequences. The TCRdist pipeline was used in a later analysis to assign CDR3 sequences and most-parsimonious VDJ recombination scenarios. A later analysis defined each TCR beta chain by its CDR3 amino acid sequence plus V-gene family, and excluded reads lacking a unique V-gene family. In a later analysis, some 600 highly shared, low-generation-probability nucleotide sequences were removed to address suspected cross-contamination and a sequencing artifact. A later analysis calculated a clonal expansion index for each public chain from normalized within-repertoire ranks of inferred template counts. In a later analysis, generation probabilities were computed using a VDJ recombination model fitted to out-of-frame rearrangements, and the results were checked against IGoR. Hypergeometric tests were used in a later analysis to score TCR-TCR, TCR-HLA and TCR-CMV co-occurrence, with a repertoire-size bias correction applied to the TCR pairs. In a later analysis, false discovery rates were estimated by permuting HLA or CMV assignments 20 times. A later analysis grouped co-occurring TCRs with DBSCAN, adding TCRdist sequence similarity when clustering within HLA-allele-positive subsets. Repertoires with fewer than 30,000 or more than 120,000 public chains were left out of co-occurrence clustering, as were a handful of repertoires with anomalous nucleotide sharing. TCRdb limited this immuneACCESS table to in-frame rearrangements with V and J called. A share of clones is missing; checked studies link under half to unresolved V genes, and the rest is unexplained. From that table come the V and J calls and clone size; the DNA was used to work out D and trimming. This sample's records show 80,000 to 100,000 clones. Of the sample, 15% falls within the top ten clones.

In total, roughly 670 healthy bone marrow donors made up the cohort. Cohort members were all nominally healthy when sampled, although unrecorded immune exposures were likely present. The donor tested CMV seropositive and was one of the 289 seropositive cohort members. Each donor provided a peripheral blood sample, and peripheral blood mononuclear cells were used for TCR beta sequencing. Genomic DNA extraction from the blood cell samples was performed with the Qiagen DNeasy Blood Extraction Kit. With respect to this clone: Its antigen specificity is not known.

The receptor was isolated from a middle-aged man in good health and CMV-seropositive. Sequencing was carried out using PBMCs.

Here the CDR3 is given as CASSLVAGTSGRNEQFF. The DNA sequence reads TGTGCCAGCAGCTTAGTAGCTGGGACTAGCGGGAGGAATGAGCAGTTCTTC. The sequence joins TRBV7-2 to TRBJ2-1, and TRBD2 aligns with 15 junction nucleotides. The CDR3 runs 17 amino acids, cysteine and phenylalanine included. Only the CDR3 portion is preserved as DNA: 51 bases, with reading frame beginning at the first base. Trimming removed 1 base from V and 7 bases from J; the gene matches leave 5 bases unexplained. Reading the germline V gene gives CDR1 SGHTA and CDR2 FQGNSA.